This T cell receptor (beta chain) was documented in a study of blood T cell repertoires in COVID-19. Across the study: Researchers got acute and convalescent COVID-19 samples from the United States, Italy and Spain.

Libraries were prepared by immunoSEQ multiplex PCR; TCRdb keeps only in-frame clonotypes and omits some of them. Among 400,000 or so clones listed, roughly 87% were seen once. With 3 bases removed from V and 0 bases from J, the gap between germline ends came to 7 bases. In germline, CDR1 is LNHDA, CDR2 SQIVND (reference sequence). The CDR3 totals 14 residues. Everyone who took part was roughly 18 to 89 years old, and they came from about 25 US areas. The origin of this receptor is a man in his late teens or twenties who had recovered from COVID-19. The chain combines TRBV19 with TRBJ2-3, with D maybe TRBD1 (5 bases). Sequences were obtained from PBMCs or T cells enriched from blood (not recorded which). As DNA, the CDR3 is TGTGCCAGTAGTATGCAGGGTAGCACAGATACGCAGTATTTT. It encodes CASSMQGSTDTQYF.